This T cell receptor beta chain was documented in a study of blood T cell repertoires in COVID-19. Using immunoSEQ multiplex PCR, the repertoire was profiled, and TCRdb retains in-frame clones only, with some absent. Of around 170,000 clones listed, about 83% are singletons. J gave up 4 bases and V 6 bases, and 10 bases lay outside the gene matches. Germline-derived CDR1 and CDR2 are MGHDK and SYGVNS. This CDR3 is 15 amino acids long. Participants were aged about 18 to 89 years from approximately 25 US areas. The rearrangement joins TRBV25-1 to TRBJ1-2; 8 bases are shared with TRBD1. The origin of this receptor is a woman aged 25 to 45 who had recovered from COVID-19. The sample was PBMCs or T cells enriched from blood (not recorded which). Written as DNA, the CDR3 is TGTGCCAGCAGCCGGACAGGGTCCCTTAGCTATGGCTACACCTTC. Protein: CASSRTGSLSYGYTF.